This entry lists 11 T cell receptor beta chains sequenced from one sample in a study of blood T cells in healthy people across ages (dated by TCRdb to between 2014 and 2017). Library preparation employed 5' RACE. Sequencing took place on an Illumina HiSeq 2500. The second PCR ran for about 6 to 12 cycles and used a J-beta primer mix along with a sample-barcoded 5' primer. Through fastp at Q25 and MiXCR, TCRdb rebuilt clones from the public reads, retaining in-frame beta chains. Rows matching on CDR3 protein sequence are summarized as one entry with the most common DNA and genes. The sample profile shows under 1,000,000 distinct CDR3 sequences; 35% to 50% of them were found once. 15% to 20% of the sample comes from the top ten. Source material: blood. The receptors shown here come from a man at least 80 years old in good health.

The chain carries TRBV7-2 and TRBJ2-5; 8 bases fit TRBD1. The V segment lost 4 bases and the J segment 5 bases; nucleotides outside the gene matches: 12. From germline, CDR1 is SGHTA and CDR2 FQGNSA. This CDR3 is built from 16 residues. The CDR3 DNA is TGTGCCAGCAGCTCGAGACTAACAGGGGGGCGGGAGACCCAGTACTTC. This codes for CASSSRLTGGRETQYF.

The genes are TRBV7-2 and TRBJ2-1, with D perhaps matching TRBD2 (5 bases). Germline loops: CDR1 SGHTA, CDR2 FQGNSA. CDR3 length equals 15 residues. V lost 0 bases and J lost 9, with 15 bases in between. The CDR3 here is CASSLAASEGGEQFF. The CDR3 DNA reads as TGTGCCAGCAGCTTAGCGGCCAGCGAGGGTGGTGAGCAGTTCTTC.

This clonotype was counted between two and nine times. V is TRBV15 and J is TRBJ2-1, with D possibly matching TRBD2 (5 bases). Germline CDR1 reads LNHNV; CDR2 reads YYDKDF (reference sequence). The CDR3 runs 14 residues. The V end lost 0 bases, the J end lost 15 bases, and 18 bases lay between the germline ends. The CDR3 reads CATSRDPGRDSRFF. The CDR3 coding sequence is TGTGCCACCAGCAGAGATCCGGGCCGGGATAGTCGGTTCTTC.

This clonotype has just one count. The gene calls are TRBV10-3 and TRBJ2-3; D gene unclear. The germline V gene encodes CDR1 ENHRY and CDR2 SYGVKD. The CDR3 length is 13 residues. V lost 3 bases to trimming and J lost 5 bases, with 9 bases between them. The chain's CDR3 is CAISEGPRDTQYF. DNA of the CDR3: TGTGCCATCAGTGAAGGCCCGCGAGATACGCAGTATTTT.

As DNA, the CDR3 is TGCGCCAGCAGCTATGAACGGCTAGGCGGGGCCAAAAACGTTCAGTACTTC. Amino acid sequence: CASSYERLGGAKNVQYF. The chain carries TRBV5-1 and TRBJ2-7; D might be TRBD2 (6 bases). CDR1 and CDR2 (germline): SGHRS, YFSETQ. CDR3 size: 17 residues. The V and J ends lost 3 bases and 10 bases respectively, with 29 bases between them.

V usage is TRBV28 and J usage is TRBJ2-5; D is possibly TRBD1 (6 bases). V lost 3 bases, J lost 11 bases, and 16 bases lay in between. CDR1 MDHEN and CDR2 SYDVKM come from the germline V gene. The CDR3 extends over 13 amino acids. The CDR3 DNA follows: TGTGCCAGCAGTTTGGGACAAACCGATGAGCAGTACTTC. Protein: CASSLGQTDEQYF.

The chain employs TRBV4-2 and TRBJ2-1; possibly TRBD2 for D (7 bases). Trimming took 1 base from V and 9 from J, leaving 28 bases between them. Germline loops: CDR1 LGHNA, CDR2 YNFKEQ. The CDR3 is made up of 19 amino acids. The CDR3 sequence is CASSQVRGGGAYDFGEQFF. The CDR3 nucleotides are TGTGCCAGCAGCCAAGTGAGGGGGGGGGGAGCGTACGACTTCGGTGAGCAGTTCTTC.

This clonotype was picked up many times. The chain recombines TRBV12-3 or TRBV12-4 with TRBJ1-5; 10 nucleotides match TRBD1. V was pared by 6 bases and J by 3 bases, with 2 bases of the junction left unmatched. This CDR3 contains 14 residues. The CDR3 is CASRGQGNNQPQHF. Written as DNA, the CDR3 is TGTGCCAGCAGGGGACAGGGGAACAATCAGCCCCAGCATTTT.

This clonotype was seen only a few times. The chain uses TRBV5-1 and TRBJ2-5; 9 nucleotides align to TRBD2. There are 16 residues in the CDR3. Germline V gene data show CDR1 as SGHRS and CDR2 as YFSETQ. The V and J ends lost 0 bases and 1 base, in that order; junction bases with no gene match: 4. CDR3 in amino acids: CASSLDRTSVQETQYF. The CDR3 DNA sequence: TGCGCCAGCAGCTTGGATAGGACTAGCGTCCAAGAGACCCAGTACTTC. The whole variable domain, filled in from reference TRBV5-1 and TRBJ2-5, reads KAGVTQTPRYLIKTRGQQVTLSCSPISGHRSVSWYQQTPGQGLQFLFEYFSETQRNKGNFPGRFSGRQFSNSRSEMNVSTLELGDSALYLCASSLDRTSVQETQYFGPGTRLLVL.

The rearrangement joins TRBV28 to TRBJ1-2, with a possible D match to TRBD1 (5 bases). Trimming removed 4 bases at V and 2 bases at J, with 17 bases between. The CDR3 is made up of 16 amino acids. Germline V gives CDR1 MDHEN, CDR2 SYDVKM. The CDR3 loop is CASSSRRQGANYGYTF. The DNA for the CDR3 is TGTGCCAGCAGTTCCCGACGGCAGGGCGCCAACTATGGCTACACCTTC.

The CDR3 sequence: CASSQEKGGRDYNEQFF. Here the CDR3 DNA reads TGTGCCAGCAGCCAAGAAAAGGGCGGGAGGGATTACAATGAGCAGTTCTTC. The rearrangement uses TRBV14 and TRBJ2-1; 9 bases line up with TRBD2. There are 17 residues in the CDR3. The V gene's germline CDR1 is SGHDN and CDR2 FVKESK. V shed 0 bases and J 4 bases; nucleotides not matched to a gene: 7.